Described below is a single T cell receptor (beta chain) sequence and its context. The CDR3 length is 16 residues. V was pared by 1 base and J by 4 bases, with 4 bases of the junction left unmatched. Germline-derived CDR1 and CDR2 are SGHTA and FQGNSA. Produced via immunoSEQ multiplex PCR; TCRdb's table is partial and in-frame only. The repertoire holds about 2.4 million clones, with over 85% as singletons. The data are from a study of shared clonotypes between healthy human individuals. The receptor was isolated from a man aged 18 to 29 in good health. Some clones in this sample may be carry-over from other donors' samples. The rearrangement uses TRBV7-2 and TRBJ2-3; the match to TRBD2 covers 11 bases. Specimen: naive CD4+ T cells from PBMCs. Stated subset: CD45RA+ positively selected. CDR3 sequence: CASSLGLAGLPDTQYF. CDR3 DNA sequence: TGTGCCAGCAGCTTAGGACTAGCGGGATTGCCAGATACGCAGTATTTT.